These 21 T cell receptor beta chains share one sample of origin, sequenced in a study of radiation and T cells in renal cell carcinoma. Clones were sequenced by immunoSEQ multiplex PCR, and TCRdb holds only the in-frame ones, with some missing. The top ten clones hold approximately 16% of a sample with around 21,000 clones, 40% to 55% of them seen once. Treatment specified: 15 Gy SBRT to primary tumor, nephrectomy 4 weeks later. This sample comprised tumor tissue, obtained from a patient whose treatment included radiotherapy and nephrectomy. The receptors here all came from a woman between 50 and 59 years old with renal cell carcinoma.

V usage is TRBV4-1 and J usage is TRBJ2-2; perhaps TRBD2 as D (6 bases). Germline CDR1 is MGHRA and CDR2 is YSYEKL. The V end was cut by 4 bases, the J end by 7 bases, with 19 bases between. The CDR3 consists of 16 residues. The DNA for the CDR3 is TGCGCCAGCAGCCTTTCGCCGGGGGTTCGAGGCGGGGAGCTGTTTTTT. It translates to CASSLSPGVRGGELFF.

As DNA, the CDR3 is TGCAGCGTTGAAGATCCGGGGGTTAATGGCTACACCTTC. This sequence encodes CSVEDPGVNGYTF. This sequence joins TRBV29-1 and TRBJ1-2, with D possibly being TRBD1 (5 bases). V shed 0 bases and J shed 6 bases, with 11 bases lying between them. The CDR3 has 13 amino acids. The germline gives CDR1 SQVTM, CDR2 ANQGSEA.

CDR3 DNA sequence: TGTGCCAGCATAGTGACAGGGGGCGCGGGGGCCAACGTCCTGACTTTC. It specifies CASIVTGGAGANVLTF. The chain links TRBV5-4 to TRBJ2-6; 10 nucleotides agree with TRBD1. The length of the CDR3 is 16 residues. Germline CDR1 reads SGHNT; CDR2 reads YYREEE (reference sequence). V was clipped by 6 bases and J by 4 bases; unmatched bases: 7.

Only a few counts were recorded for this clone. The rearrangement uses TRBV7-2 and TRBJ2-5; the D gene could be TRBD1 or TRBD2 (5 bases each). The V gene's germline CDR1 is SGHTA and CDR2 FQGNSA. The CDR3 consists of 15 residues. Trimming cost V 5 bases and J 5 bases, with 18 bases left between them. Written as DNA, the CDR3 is TGTGCCAGCAGCCCCCAGGTGGGGGAAAGGGAGACCCAGTACTTC. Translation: CASSPQVGERETQYF.

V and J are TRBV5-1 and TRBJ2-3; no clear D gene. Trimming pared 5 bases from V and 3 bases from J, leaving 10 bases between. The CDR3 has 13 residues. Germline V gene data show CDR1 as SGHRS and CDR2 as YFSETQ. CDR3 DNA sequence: TGCGCCAGCAGTGCCTCCGGGACAGATACGCAGTATTTT. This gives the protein CASSASGTDTQYF.

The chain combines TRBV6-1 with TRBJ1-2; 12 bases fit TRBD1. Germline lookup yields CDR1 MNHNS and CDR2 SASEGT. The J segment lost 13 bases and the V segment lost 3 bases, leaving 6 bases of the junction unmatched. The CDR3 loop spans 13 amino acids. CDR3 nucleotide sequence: TGTGCCAGCAGTGAGGGACAGGGGGCAAGCTCCACCTTC. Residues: CASSEGQGASSTF.

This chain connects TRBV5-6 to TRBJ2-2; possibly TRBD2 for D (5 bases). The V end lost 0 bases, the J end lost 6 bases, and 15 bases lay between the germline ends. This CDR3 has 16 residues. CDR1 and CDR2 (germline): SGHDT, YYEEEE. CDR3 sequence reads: CASSLAPGRSPGELFF. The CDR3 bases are TGTGCCAGCAGCTTGGCCCCGGGAAGGAGTCCCGGGGAGCTGTTTTTT.

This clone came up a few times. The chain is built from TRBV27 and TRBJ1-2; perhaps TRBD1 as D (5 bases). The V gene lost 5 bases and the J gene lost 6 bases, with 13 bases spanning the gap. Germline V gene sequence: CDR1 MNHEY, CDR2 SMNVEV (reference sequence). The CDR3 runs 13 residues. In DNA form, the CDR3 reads TGTGCCAGCAGTGTAACAGGAAGCGATGGCTACACCTTC. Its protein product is CASSVTGSDGYTF.

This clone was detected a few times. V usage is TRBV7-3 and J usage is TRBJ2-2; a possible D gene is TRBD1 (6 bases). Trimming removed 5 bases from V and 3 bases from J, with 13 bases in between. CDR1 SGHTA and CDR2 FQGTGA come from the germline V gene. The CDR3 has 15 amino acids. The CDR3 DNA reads TGTGCCAGCAGCGCCACAGGGTCCGACACCGGGGAGCTGTTTTTT. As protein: CASSATGSDTGELFF.

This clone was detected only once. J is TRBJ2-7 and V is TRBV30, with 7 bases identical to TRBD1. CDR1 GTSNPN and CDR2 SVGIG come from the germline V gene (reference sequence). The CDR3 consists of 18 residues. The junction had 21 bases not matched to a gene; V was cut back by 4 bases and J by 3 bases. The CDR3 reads CAWISYRDSAVCDYEQYF. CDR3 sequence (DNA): TGTGCCTGGATCTCTTACCGGGACAGCGCTGTTTGTGACTACGAGCAGTACTTC. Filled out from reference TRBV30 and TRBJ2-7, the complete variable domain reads SQTIHQWPATLVQPVGSPLSLECTVEGTSNPNLYWYRQAAGRGLQLLFYSVGIGQISSEVPQNLSASRPQDRQFILSSKKLLLSDSGFYLCAWISYRDSAVCDYEQYFGPGTRLTVT.

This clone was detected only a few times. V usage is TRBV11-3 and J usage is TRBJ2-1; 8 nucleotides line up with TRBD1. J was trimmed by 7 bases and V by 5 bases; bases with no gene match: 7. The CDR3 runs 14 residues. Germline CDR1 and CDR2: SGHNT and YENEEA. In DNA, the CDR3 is TGTGCCAGCAGCCCCCGAACAGGGGGGAATGAGCAGTTCTTC. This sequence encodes CASSPRTGGNEQFF.

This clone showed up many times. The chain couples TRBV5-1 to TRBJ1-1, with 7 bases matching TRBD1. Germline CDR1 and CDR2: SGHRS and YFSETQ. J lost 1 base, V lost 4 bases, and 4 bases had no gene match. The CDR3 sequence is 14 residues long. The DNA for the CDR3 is TGCGCCAGCAGCCCGCGGACAGGGAACACTGAAGCTTTCTTT. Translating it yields CASSPRTGNTEAFF.

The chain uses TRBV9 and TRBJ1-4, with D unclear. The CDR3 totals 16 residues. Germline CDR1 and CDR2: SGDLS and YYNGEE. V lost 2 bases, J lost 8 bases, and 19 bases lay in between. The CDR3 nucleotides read TGTGCCAGCAGCGTCAGCAGTGGATCCGGCCGAGAAAAACTGTTTTTT. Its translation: CASSVSSGSGREKLFF.

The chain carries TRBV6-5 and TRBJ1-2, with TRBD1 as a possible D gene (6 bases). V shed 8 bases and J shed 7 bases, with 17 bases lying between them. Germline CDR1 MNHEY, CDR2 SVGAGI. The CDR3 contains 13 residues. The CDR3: CASLSRGAGGYTF. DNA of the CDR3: TGTGCCAGCCTAAGTCGGGGGGCGGGTGGCTACACCTTC.

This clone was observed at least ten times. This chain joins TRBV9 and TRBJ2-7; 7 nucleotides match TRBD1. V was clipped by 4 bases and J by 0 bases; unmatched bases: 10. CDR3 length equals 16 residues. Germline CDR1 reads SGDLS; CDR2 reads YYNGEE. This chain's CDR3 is CASSPGTAFSSYEQYF. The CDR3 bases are TGTGCCAGCAGCCCCGGGACAGCCTTTAGCTCCTACGAGCAGTACTTC.

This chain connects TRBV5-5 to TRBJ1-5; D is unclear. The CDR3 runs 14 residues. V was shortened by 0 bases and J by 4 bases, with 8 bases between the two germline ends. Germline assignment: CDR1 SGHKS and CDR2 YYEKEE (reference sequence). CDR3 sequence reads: CASSLVEGNQPQHF. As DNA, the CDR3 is TGTGCCAGCAGCTTGGTCGAGGGTAATCAGCCCCAGCATTTT.

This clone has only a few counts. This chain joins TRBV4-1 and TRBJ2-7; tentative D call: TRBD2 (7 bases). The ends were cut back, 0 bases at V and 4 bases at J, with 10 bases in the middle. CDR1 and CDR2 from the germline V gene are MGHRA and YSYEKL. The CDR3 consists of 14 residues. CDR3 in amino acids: CASSQDRGGYEQYF. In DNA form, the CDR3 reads TGCGCCAGCAGCCAAGATAGGGGGGGGTACGAGCAGTACTTC.

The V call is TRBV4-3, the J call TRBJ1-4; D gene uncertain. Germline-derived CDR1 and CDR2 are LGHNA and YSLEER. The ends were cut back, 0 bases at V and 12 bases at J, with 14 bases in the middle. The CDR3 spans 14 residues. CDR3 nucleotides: TGCGCCAGCAGCCAAGAAGATCCGACCGGAGAACTGTTTTTT. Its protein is CASSQEDPTGELFF.

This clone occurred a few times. The CDR3 nucleotides are TGTGCCAGCAGTTTCGACAGGGGGCGCAGCAACTCACCCCTCCACTTT. This encodes CASSFDRGRSNSPLHF. This chain uses TRBV6-5 with TRBJ1-6; 10 bases match TRBD1. The CDR3 runs 16 residues. Germline V CDR1 and CDR2: MNHEY, SVGAGI. V shed 4 bases and J 10 bases; nucleotides not matched to a gene: 10.

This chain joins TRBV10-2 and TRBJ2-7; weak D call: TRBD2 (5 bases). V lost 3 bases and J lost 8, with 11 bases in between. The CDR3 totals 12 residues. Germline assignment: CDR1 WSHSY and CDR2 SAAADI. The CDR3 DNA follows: TGCGCCAGCAGTGACACCCGGGATAAGCAGTACTTC. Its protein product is CASSDTRDKQYF.

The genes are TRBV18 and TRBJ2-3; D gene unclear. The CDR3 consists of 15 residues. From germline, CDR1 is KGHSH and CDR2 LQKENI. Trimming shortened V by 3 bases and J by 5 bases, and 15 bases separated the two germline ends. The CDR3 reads CASSPLRYVGDTQYF. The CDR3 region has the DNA TGTGCCAGCTCACCCCTCCGTTATGTTGGAGATACGCAGTATTTT.